This T cell receptor (beta chain) was observed in a study of cytomegalovirus exposure and HLA in healthy donors. Whole-study context: About 180 million T cells yielded about 120 million unique TCR beta sequences, as an earlier analysis found. HLA-typed donors were the source of about 81 million unique TCRs held in an early data release.

Vbeta (60) and Jbeta (13) primers were used in the PCR. Produced via immunoSEQ multiplex PCR; TCRdb's table is partial and in-frame only. The data hold around 140,000 clones, with around 84% observed a single time. The V and J ends lost 6 bases and 7 bases, in that order; junction bases with no gene match: 6. CDR1 and CDR2 (germline): SQVTM, ANQGSEA. CDR3 length equals 12 residues. The chain joins TRBV29-1 to TRBJ2-1; 7 nucleotides match TRBD1. The TCR comes from a man aged 45-60 years in good health and CMV-seronegative. Sequencing was done on a sample of PBMCs. This CDR3 reads CSVVSTGNEQFF. CDR3 DNA: TGCAGCGTGGTATCGACAGGGAATGAGCAGTTCTTC.